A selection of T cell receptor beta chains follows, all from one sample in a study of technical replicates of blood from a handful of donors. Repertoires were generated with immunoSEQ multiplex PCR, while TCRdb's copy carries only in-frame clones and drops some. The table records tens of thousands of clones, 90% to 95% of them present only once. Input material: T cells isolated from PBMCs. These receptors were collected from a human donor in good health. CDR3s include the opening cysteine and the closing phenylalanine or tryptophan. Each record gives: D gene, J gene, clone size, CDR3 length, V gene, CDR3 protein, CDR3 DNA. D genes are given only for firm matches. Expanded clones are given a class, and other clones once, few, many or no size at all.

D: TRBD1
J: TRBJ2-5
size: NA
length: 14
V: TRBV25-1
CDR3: CASSERQGRETQYF
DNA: TGTGCCAGCAGTGAGCGACAGGGTCGGGAGACCCAGTACTTC

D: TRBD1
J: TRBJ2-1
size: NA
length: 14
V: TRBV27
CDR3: CASNRRGPYNEQFF
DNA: TGTGCCAGCAATCGTAGGGGGCCCTACAATGAGCAGTTCTTC

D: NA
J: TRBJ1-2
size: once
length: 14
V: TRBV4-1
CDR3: CASSQPGIMGGYTF
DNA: TGCGCCAGCAGCCAGCCGGGGATAATGGGTGGCTACACCTTC

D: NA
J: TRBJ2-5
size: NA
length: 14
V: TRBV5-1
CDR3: CASSLAGIQETQYF
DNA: TGCGCCAGCAGCTTGGCGGGGATCCAAGAGACCCAGTACTTC

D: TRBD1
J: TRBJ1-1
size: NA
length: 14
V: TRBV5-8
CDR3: CASSPRTGVTEAFF
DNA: TGTGCCAGCAGCCCGAGGACAGGGGTCACTGAAGCTTTCTTT

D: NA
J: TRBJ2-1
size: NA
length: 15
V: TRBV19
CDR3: CASRLTGSSYNEQFF
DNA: TGTGCCAGTAGACTAACAGGGAGCTCCTACAATGAGCAGTTCTTC

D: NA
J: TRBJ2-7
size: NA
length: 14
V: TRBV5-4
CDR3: CASSPGTLRGEQYF
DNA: TGTGCCAGCAGCCCAGGGACATTAAGAGGCGAGCAGTACTTC

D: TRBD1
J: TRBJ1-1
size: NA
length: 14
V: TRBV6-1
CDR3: CASSLGQGTTEAFF
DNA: TGTGCCAGCAGCCTTGGACAGGGGACCACTGAAGCTTTCTTT

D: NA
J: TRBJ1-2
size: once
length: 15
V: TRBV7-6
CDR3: CASSPGTLTNYGYTF
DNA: TGTGCCAGCAGCCCAGGGACACTTACTAACTATGGCTACACCTTC

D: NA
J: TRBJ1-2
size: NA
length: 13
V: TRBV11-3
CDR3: CASSLWTGDGYTF
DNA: TGTGCCAGCAGCCTATGGACGGGGGACGGCTACACCTTC

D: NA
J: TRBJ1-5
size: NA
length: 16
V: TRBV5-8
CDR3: CASSSRDIGPNQPQHF
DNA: TGTGCCAGCAGCTCTCGGGACATCGGCCCCAATCAGCCCCAGCATTTT

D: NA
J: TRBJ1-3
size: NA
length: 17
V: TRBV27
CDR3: CASSLYGHQFSGNTIYF
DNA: TGTGCCAGCAGTTTATACGGACATCAATTTTCTGGAAACACCATATATTTT

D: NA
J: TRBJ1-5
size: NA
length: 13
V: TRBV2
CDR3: CASTVAGKQPQHF
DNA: TGTGCCAGCACTGTGGCAGGAAAGCAGCCCCAGCATTTT

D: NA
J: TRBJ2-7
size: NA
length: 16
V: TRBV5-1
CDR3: CASSLFRRLLRYEQYF
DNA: TGCGCCAGCAGCTTGTTTAGGAGACTCCTTCGCTACGAGCAGTACTTC

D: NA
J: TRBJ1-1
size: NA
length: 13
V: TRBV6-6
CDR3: CATHRGLNTEAFF
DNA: TGTGCCACTCATCGGGGGTTGAACACTGAAGCTTTCTTT

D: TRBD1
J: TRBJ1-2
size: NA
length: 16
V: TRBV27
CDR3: CASGQTGLTAAYGYTF
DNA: TGTGCCAGCGGCCAGACAGGGTTGACGGCTGCCTATGGCTACACCTTC

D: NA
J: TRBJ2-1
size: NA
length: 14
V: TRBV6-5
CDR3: CASTSSAVTNEQFF
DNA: TGTGCCAGCACATCCTCCGCGGTAACCAATGAGCAGTTCTTC

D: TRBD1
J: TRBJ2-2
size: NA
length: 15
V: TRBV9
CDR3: CASSAYRGPTGELFF
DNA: TGTGCCAGCAGCGCCTACAGGGGGCCCACCGGGGAGCTGTTTTTT

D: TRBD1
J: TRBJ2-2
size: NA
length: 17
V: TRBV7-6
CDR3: CASSLRSPQGVKRELFF
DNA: TGTGCCAGCAGCTTACGGTCCCCACAGGGGGTAAAACGGGAGCTGTTTTTT

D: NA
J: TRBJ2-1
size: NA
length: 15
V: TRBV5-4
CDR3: CASSLLGGSYNEQFF
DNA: TGTGCCAGCAGCCTCCTGGGGGGCTCCTACAATGAGCAGTTCTTC

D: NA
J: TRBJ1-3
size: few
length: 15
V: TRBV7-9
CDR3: CASSHNTLSGNTIYF
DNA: TGTGCCAGCAGCCACAATACCCTCTCTGGAAACACCATATATTTT

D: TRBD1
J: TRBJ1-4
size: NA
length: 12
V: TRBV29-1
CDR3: CSSRGQDEKLFF
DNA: TGCAGCTCAAGGGGACAGGATGAAAAACTGTTTTTT

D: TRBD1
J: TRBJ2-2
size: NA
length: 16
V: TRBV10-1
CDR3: CASSGTDRGFAGELFF
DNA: TGCGCCAGCAGTGGGACAGACAGGGGGTTCGCCGGGGAGCTGTTTTTT

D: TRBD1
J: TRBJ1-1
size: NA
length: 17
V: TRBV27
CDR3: CASSTRQGREVGTEAFF
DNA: TGTGCCAGCAGTACCCGACAGGGGAGAGAAGTCGGCACTGAAGCTTTCTTT

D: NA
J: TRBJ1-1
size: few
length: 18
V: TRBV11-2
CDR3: CASSGGDGFKEVNTEAFF
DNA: TGTGCCAGCAGCGGAGGGGACGGCTTTAAGGAGGTGAACACTGAAGCTTTCTTT

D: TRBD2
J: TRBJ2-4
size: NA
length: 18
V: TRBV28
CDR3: CAAREGQMVSSSKNIQYF
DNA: TGTGCCGCGCGGGAGGGACAGATGGTTAGCAGTTCCAAAAACATTCAGTACTTC

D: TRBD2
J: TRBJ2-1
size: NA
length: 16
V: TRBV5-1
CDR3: CASSLVASGFNNEQFF
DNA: TGCGCCAGCAGCTTGGTTGCTAGCGGTTTCAACAATGAGCAGTTCTTC

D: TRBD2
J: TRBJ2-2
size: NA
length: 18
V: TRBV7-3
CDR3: CASSIAPGLAQSTGELFF
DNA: TGTGCCAGCAGCATCGCACCGGGACTAGCTCAATCTACCGGGGAGCTGTTTTTT

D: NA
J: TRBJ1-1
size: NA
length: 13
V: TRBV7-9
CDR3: CASSEGGNTEAFF
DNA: TGTGCCAGCAGCGAAGGCGGGAACACTGAAGCTTTCTTT

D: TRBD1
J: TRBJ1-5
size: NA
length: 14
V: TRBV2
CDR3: CASSEGAWNQPQHF
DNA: TGTGCCAGCAGCGAGGGGGCTTGGAATCAGCCCCAGCATTTT

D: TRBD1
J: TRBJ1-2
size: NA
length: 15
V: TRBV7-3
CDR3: CASSSAGGASYGYTF
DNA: TGTGCCAGCAGCTCAGCAGGGGGCGCGAGCTATGGCTACACCTTC

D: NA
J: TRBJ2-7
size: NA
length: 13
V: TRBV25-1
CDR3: CASTPRGNYEQYF
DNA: TGTGCCAGCACCCCGAGAGGAAACTACGAGCAGTACTTC

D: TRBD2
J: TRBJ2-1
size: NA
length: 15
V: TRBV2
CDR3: CASRETSGGVNEQFF
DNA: TGTGCCAGCAGGGAGACTAGCGGGGGGGTGAATGAGCAGTTCTTC

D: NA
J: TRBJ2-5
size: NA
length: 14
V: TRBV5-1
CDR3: CASSLVQIRGSQYF
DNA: TGCGCCAGCAGCTTGGTCCAGATAAGGGGGTCCCAGTACTTC

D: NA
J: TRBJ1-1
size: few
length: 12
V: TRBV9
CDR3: CASSVVGGEAFF
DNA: TGTGCCAGCAGCGTAGTGGGAGGAGAAGCTTTCTTT

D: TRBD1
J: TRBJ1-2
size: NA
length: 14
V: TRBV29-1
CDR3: CSVEGQGLPYGYTF
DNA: TGCAGCGTTGAAGGACAGGGCCTACCTTATGGCTACACCTTC

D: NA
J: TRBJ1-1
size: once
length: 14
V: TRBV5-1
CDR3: CASSFIDRNTEAFF
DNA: TGCGCCAGCAGCTTCATCGACAGGAACACTGAAGCTTTCTTT